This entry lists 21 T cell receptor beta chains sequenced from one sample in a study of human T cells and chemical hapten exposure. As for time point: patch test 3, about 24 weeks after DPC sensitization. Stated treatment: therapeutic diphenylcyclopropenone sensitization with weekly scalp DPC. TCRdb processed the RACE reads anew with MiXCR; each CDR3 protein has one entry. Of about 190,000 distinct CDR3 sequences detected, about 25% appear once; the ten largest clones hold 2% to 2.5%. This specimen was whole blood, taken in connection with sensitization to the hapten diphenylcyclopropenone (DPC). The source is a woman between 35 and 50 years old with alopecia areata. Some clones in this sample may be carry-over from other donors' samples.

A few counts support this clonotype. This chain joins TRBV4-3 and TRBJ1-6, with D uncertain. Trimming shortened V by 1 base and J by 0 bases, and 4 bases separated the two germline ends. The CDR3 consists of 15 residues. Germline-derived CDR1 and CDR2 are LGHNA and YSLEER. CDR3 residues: CASSQGSSYNSPLHF. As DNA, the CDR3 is TGCGCCAGCAGCCAAGGGAGCTCCTATAATTCACCCCTCCACTTT.

The CDR3 sequence is CASSQVVFEVNTEAFF. As DNA, the CDR3 is TGCGCCAGCAGCCAAGTCGTTTTTGAAGTGAACACTGAAGCTTTCTTT. V is TRBV4-1 and J is TRBJ1-1; D remains ambiguous. Germline CDR1 and CDR2: MGHRA and YSYEKL. Trimming pared 1 base from V and 0 bases from J, leaving 12 bases between. The CDR3 extends over 16 amino acids.

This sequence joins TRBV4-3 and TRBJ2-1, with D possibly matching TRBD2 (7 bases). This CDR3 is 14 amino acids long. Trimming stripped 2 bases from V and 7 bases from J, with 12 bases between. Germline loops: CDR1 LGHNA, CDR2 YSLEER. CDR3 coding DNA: TGCGCCAGCAGCCAACCCGGGGGGCCGAATGAGCAGTTCTTC. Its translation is CASSQPGGPNEQFF.

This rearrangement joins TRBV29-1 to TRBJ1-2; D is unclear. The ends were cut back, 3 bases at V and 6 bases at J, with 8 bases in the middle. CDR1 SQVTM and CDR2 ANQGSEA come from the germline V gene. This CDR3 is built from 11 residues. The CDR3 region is CSVDQGHGYTF. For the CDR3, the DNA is TGCAGCGTTGATCAAGGGCATGGCTACACCTTC. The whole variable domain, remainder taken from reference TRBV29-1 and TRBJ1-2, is SAVISQKPSRDICQRGTSLTIQCQVDSQVTMMFWYRQQPGQSLTLIATANQGSEATYESGFVIDKFPISRPNLTFSTLTVSNMSPEDSSIYLCSVDQGHGYTFGSGTRLTVV.

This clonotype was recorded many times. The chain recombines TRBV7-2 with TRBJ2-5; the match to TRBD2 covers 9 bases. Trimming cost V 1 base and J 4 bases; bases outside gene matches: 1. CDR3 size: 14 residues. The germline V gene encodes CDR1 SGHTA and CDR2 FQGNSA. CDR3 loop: CASSLGSGGETQYF. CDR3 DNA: TGTGCCAGCAGCTTAGGTAGCGGGGGAGAGACCCAGTACTTC. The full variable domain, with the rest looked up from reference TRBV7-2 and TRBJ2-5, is GAGVSQSPSNKVTEKGKDVELRCDPISGHTALYWYRQSLGQGLEFLIYFQGNSAPDKSGLPSDRFSAERTGGSVSTLTIQRTQQEDSAVYLCASSLGSGGETQYFGPGTRLLVL.

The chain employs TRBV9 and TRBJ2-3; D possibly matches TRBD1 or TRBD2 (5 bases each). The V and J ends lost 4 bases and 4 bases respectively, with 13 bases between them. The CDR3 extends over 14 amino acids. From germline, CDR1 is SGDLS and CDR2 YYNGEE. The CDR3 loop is CASSPGARADTQYF. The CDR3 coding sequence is TGTGCCAGCAGCCCCGGGGCGCGGGCAGATACGCAGTATTTT. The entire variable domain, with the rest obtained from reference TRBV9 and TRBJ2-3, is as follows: DSGVTQTPKHLITATGQRVTLRCSPRSGDLSVYWYQQSLDQGLQFLIQYYNGEERAKGNILERFSAQQFPDLHSELNLSSLELGDSALYFCASSPGARADTQYFGPGTRLTVL.

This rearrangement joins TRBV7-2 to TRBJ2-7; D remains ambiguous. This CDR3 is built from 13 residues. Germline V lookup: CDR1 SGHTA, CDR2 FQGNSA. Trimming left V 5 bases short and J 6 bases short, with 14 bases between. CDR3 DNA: TGTGCCAGCAGCCCGAGTACGAGGCGCGAGCAGTACTTC. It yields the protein CASSPSTRREQYF.

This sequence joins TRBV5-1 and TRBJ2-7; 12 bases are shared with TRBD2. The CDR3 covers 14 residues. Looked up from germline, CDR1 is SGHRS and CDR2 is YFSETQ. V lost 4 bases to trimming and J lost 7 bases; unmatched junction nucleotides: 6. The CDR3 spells CASSPSGRAEEQYF. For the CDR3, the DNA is TGCGCCAGCAGCCCTAGCGGGAGGGCCGAAGAGCAGTACTTC.

DNA for the CDR3: TGCAGCGTTGATGCAGCCTCCTACACTGAAGCTTTCTTT. Its protein product is CSVDAASYTEAFF. The V and J genes are TRBV29-1 and TRBJ1-1, with D hard to call. Trimming removed 3 bases at V and 3 bases at J, with 11 bases between. Looked up from germline, CDR1 is SQVTM and CDR2 is ANQGSEA. The CDR3 runs to 13 residues.

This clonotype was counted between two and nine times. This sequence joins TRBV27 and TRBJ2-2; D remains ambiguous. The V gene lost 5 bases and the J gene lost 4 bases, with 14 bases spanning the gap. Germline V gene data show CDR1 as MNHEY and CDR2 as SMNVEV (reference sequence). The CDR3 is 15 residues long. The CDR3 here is CASSPLGLGTGELFF. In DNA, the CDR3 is TGTGCCAGCAGTCCCCTCGGGCTGGGCACCGGGGAGCTGTTTTTT.

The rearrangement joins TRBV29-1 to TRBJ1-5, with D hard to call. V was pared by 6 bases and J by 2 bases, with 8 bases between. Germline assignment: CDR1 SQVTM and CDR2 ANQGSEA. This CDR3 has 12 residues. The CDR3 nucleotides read TGCAGCGTCCAACTGGGCAATCAGCCCCAGCATTTT. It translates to CSVQLGNQPQHF.

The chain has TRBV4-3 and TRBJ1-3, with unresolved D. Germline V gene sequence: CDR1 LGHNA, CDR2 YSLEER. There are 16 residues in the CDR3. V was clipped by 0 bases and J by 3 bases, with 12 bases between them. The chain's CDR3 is CASSQDPTNYGNTIYF. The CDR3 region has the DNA TGCGCCAGCAGCCAAGATCCGACAAACTATGGAAACACCATATATTTT.

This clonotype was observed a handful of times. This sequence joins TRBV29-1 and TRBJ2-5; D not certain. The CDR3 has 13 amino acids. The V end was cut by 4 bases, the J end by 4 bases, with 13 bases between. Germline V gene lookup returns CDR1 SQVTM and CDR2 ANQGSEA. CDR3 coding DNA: TGCAGCGTTGTCGGCTCCGAGGTAGAGACCCAGTACTTC. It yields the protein CSVVGSEVETQYF.

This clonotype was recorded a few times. The CDR3 sequence: CASGLPTSGPNNEQFF. Written as DNA, the CDR3 is TGTGCTAGTGGTTTGCCTACTAGCGGGCCCAACAATGAGCAGTTCTTC. V usage is TRBV12-5 and J usage is TRBJ2-1; 9 bases map to TRBD2. J gave up 5 bases and V 2 bases, and 7 bases lay outside the gene matches. Germline V gene data show CDR1 as LGHNT and CDR2 as FRNRAP. The CDR3 extends over 16 amino acids.

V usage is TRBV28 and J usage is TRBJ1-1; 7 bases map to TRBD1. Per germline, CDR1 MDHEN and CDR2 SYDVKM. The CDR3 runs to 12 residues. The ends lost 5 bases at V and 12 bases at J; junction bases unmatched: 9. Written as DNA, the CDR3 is TGTGCCAGCAGTCTACGAAGGGGGCCGCCTTTCTTT. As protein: CASSLRRGPPFF.

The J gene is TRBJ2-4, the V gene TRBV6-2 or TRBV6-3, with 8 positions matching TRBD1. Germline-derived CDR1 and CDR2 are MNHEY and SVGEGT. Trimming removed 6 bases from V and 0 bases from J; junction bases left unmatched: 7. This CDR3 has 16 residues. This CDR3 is CASRRQGPLAKNIQYF. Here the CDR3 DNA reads TGTGCCAGCAGACGACAGGGGCCACTAGCCAAAAACATTCAGTACTTC.

CDR3 loop: CSARDGTELNIQYF. In nucleotides, the CDR3 is TGCAGTGCTAGGGATGGGACAGAGTTAAACATTCAGTACTTC. V is TRBV20-1 and J is TRBJ2-4, with 7 bases aligning to TRBD1. The trim removed 3 bases at V and 6 bases at J, leaving 8 bases unmatched. The CDR3 covers 14 residues. Germline V CDR1 and CDR2: DFQATT, SNEGSKA (reference sequence).

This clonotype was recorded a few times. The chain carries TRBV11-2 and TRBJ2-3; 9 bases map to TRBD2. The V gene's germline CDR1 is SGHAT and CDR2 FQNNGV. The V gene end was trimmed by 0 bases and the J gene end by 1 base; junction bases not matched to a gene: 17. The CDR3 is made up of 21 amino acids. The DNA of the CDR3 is TGTGCCAGCAGCTTAGATCCGTTTGGCGGGAGGGGAAGGTTACGCACAGATACGCAGTATTTT. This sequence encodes CASSLDPFGGRGRLRTDTQYF. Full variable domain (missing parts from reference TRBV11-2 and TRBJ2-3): EAGVAQSPRYKIIEKRQSVAFWCNPISGHATLYWYQQILGQGPKLLIQFQNNGVVDDSQLPKDRFSAERLKGVDSTLKIQPAKLEDSAVYLCASSLDPFGGRGRLRTDTQYFGPGTRLTVL.

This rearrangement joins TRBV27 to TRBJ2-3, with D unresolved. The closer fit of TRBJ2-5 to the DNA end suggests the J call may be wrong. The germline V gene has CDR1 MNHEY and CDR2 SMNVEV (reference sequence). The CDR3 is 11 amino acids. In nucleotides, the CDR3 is TGTGCCAGCAGTTTTGGCGGGACCCAGTACTTC. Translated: CASSFGGTQYF.

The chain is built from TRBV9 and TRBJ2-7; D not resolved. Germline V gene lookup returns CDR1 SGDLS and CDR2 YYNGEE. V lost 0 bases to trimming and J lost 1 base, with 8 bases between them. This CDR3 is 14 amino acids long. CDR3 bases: TGTGCCAGCAGCGTAGTAGCCAGTTCCTACGAGCAGTACTTC. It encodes CASSVVASSYEQYF.

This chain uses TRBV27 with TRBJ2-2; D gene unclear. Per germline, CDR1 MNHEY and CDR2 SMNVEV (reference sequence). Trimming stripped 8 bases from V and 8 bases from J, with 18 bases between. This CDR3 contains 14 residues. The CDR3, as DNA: TGTGCCAGCGCGGCAGGTCGGAATTCGGGGGAGCTGTTTTTT. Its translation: CASAAGRNSGELFF.